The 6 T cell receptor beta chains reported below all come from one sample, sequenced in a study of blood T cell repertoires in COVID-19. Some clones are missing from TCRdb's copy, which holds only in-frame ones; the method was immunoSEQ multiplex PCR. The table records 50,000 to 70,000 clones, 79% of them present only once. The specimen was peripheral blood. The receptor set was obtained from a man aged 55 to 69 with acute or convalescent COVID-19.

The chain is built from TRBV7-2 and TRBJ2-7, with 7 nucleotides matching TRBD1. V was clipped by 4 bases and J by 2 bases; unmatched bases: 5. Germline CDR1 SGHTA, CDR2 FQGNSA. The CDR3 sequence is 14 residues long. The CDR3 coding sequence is TGTGCCAGCAGCTCACAGGGGAAAACCTACGAGCAGTACTTC. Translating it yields CASSSQGKTYEQYF.

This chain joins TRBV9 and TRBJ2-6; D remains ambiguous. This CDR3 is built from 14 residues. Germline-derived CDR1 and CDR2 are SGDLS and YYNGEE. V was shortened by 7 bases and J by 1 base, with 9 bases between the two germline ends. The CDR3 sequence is CASGSTSGANVLTF. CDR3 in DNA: TGTGCCAGCGGCTCCACGTCTGGGGCCAACGTCCTGACTTTC.

The CDR3 spells CASSPLAASETQYF. DNA of the CDR3: TGTGCCAGCAGCCCACTAGCGGCCTCAGAGACCCAGTACTTC. V and J are TRBV7-8 and TRBJ2-5; 8 bases line up with TRBD2. CDR1 and CDR2 from the germline V gene are SGHVS and FQNEAQ. V shed 5 bases and J 4 bases; nucleotides not matched to a gene: 6. The CDR3 covers 14 residues.

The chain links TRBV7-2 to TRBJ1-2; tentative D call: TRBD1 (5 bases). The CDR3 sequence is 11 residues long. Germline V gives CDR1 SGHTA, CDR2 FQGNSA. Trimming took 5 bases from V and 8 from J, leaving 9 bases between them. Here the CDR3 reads CASSGGTGYTF. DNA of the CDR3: TGTGCCAGCAGCGGGGGGACGGGCTACACCTTC. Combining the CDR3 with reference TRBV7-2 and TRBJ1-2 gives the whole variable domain GAGVSQSPSNKVTEKGKDVELRCDPISGHTALYWYRQSLGQGLEFLIYFQGNSAPDKSGLPSDRFSAERTGGSVSTLTIQRTQQEDSAVYLCASSGGTGYTFGSGTRLTVV.

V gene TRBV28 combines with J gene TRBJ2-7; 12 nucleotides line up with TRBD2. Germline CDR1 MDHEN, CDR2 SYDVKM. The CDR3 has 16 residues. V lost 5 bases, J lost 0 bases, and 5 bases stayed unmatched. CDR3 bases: TGTGCCAGCAGTCTTGGACTAGCGGGACTCTCCTACGAGCAGTACTTC. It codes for CASSLGLAGLSYEQYF. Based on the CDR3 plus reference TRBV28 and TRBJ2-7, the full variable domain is DVKVTQSSRYLVKRTGEKVFLECVQDMDHENMFWYRQDPGLGLRLIYFSYDVKMKEKGDIPEGYSVSREKKERFSLILESASTNQTSMYLCASSLGLAGLSYEQYFGPGTRLTVT.

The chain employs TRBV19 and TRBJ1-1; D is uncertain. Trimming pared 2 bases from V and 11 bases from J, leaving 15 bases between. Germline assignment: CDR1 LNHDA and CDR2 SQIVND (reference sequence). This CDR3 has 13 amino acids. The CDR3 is CASSINIGLRAFF. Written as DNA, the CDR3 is TGTGCCAGTAGTATAAATATAGGTTTGAGGGCTTTCTTT.